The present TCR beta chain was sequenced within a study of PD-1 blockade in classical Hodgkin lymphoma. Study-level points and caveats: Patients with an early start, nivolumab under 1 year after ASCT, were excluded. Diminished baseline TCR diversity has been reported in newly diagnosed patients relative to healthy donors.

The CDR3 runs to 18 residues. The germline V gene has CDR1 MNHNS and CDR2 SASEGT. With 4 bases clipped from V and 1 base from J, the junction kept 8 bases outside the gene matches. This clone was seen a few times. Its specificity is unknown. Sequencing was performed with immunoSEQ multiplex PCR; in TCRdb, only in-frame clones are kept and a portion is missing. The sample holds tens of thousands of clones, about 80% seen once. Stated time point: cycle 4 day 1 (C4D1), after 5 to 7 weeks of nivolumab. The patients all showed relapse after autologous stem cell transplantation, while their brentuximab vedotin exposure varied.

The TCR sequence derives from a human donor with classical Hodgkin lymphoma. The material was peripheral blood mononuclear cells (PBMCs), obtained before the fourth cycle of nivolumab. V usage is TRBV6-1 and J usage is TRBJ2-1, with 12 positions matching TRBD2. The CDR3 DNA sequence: TGTGCCAGCAGTGGCGGACTAGCGGGGTTGGGGTCCTACAATGAGCAGTTCTTC. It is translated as CASSGGLAGLGSYNEQFF.